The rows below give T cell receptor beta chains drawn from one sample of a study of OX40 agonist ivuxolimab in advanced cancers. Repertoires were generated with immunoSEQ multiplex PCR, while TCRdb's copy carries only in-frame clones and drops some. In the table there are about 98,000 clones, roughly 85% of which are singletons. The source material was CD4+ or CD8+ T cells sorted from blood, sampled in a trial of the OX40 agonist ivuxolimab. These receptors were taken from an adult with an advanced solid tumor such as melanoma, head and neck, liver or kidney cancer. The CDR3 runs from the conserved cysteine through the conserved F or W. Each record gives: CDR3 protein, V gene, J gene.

CDR3: CASSLVLRRGEAEAFF
V: TRBV5-5
J: TRBJ1-1

CDR3: CASSYSTDYTEAFF
V: TRBV6-6
J: TRBJ1-1

CDR3: CATVDRGTEAFF
V: TRBV2
J: TRBJ1-1

CDR3: CASSMTGTSEAFF
V: TRBV11-2
J: TRBJ1-1

CDR3: CASSAGGWSNQPQHF
V: TRBV9
J: TRBJ1-5

CDR3: CASSFCPTIYYEQYF
V: TRBV12-1
J: TRBJ2-7

CDR3: CASSSRTDTQYF
V: TRBV9
J: TRBJ2-3

CDR3: CASRNLDREAFF
V: TRBV6-6
J: TRBJ1-1

CDR3: CASIQPGSYNEQFF
V: TRBV7-2
J: TRBJ2-1

CDR3: CASGPDGGELFF
V: TRBV12-5
J: TRBJ2-2

CDR3: CASSHKRGASTDTQYF
V: TRBV7-3
J: TRBJ2-3